A single sample is the source of the 16 T cell receptor beta chains below, sequenced in a study of CD8 T cells in Susac syndrome. With random hexamers, about 0.5 to 1 ug RNA was reverse transcribed. TCRdb re-called the immunoSEQ multiplex PCR reads through MiXCR, storing one row per CDR3 protein. The sample includes almost 450,000 distinct CDR3 sequences, 75% to 90% seen only once; the top ten take about 0.12%. Sequenced input: CD8+ T cells from PBMCs. These receptors came from a human donor with multiple sclerosis.

This clonotype was recorded a few times. V and J are TRBV28 and TRBJ1-5; 7 nucleotides line up with TRBD1. This CDR3 comprises 15 residues. Germline V CDR1 and CDR2: MDHEN, SYDVKM. The V and J ends lost 11 bases and 7 bases, in that order; junction bases with no gene match: 17. CDR3 protein: CAAKNRDSVGQPQHF. The CDR3 DNA sequence: TGTGCCGCAAAGAATCGGGACAGCGTAGGGCAGCCCCAGCATTTT.

This chain links TRBV6-2 or TRBV6-3 with TRBJ2-7, with 11 positions matching TRBD1. The germline V gene has CDR1 MNHEY and CDR2 SVGEGT. The CDR3 spans 14 residues. The junction had 4 bases not matched to a gene; V was cut back by 7 bases and J by 2 bases. This CDR3 is CASTTDRGPYEQYF. DNA for the CDR3: TGTGCCAGCACCACGGACAGGGGGCCCTACGAGCAGTACTTC.

The chain couples TRBV7-6 to TRBJ2-1, with 8 bases lining up with TRBD2. The junction had 8 bases not matched to a gene; V was cut back by 5 bases and J by 5 bases. Germline V gene lookup returns CDR1 SGHVS and CDR2 FNYEAQ. The length of the CDR3 is 15 residues. The CDR3 DNA follows: TGTGCCAGCAGCCGAGGACTAGCTCGGGACAATGAGCAGTTCTTC. Its protein product is CASSRGLARDNEQFF.

This clonotype was found once. The genes are TRBV20-1 and TRBJ1-1; no firm D call. There are 12 residues in the CDR3. Germline values: CDR1 DFQATT, CDR2 SNEGSKA (reference sequence). Trimming removed 1 base from V and 8 bases from J, with 11 bases in between. CDR3 sequence reads: CSARGLMEEAFF. The CDR3 nucleotides read TGCAGTGCTAGAGGCCTGATGGAGGAAGCTTTCTTT.

The CDR3 reads CASSSRGSQFF. The CDR3 coding sequence is TGCGCCAGCAGCTCCCGGGGGTCTCAGTTCTTC. V gene TRBV5-1 combines with J gene TRBJ2-1; the D gene is possibly TRBD2 (6 bases). The CDR3 loop spans 11 amino acids. Germline V CDR1 and CDR2: SGHRS, YFSETQ. V lost 3 bases, J lost 13 bases, and 11 bases lay in between.

The chain carries TRBV20-1 and TRBJ1-1; TRBD1 matches 8 bases. This CDR3 has 12 residues. Germline CDR1 is DFQATT and CDR2 is SNEGSKA (reference sequence). The ends lost 0 bases at V and 11 bases at J; junction bases unmatched: 5. The CDR3 nucleotides are TGCAGTGCTAGAGAGAAGGACAGGGTCGCTTTCTTT. Translating gives CSAREKDRVAFF.

J is TRBJ2-7 and V is TRBV30; TRBD1 agrees at 7 bases. With 3 bases clipped from V and 1 base from J, the junction kept 15 bases outside the gene matches. Per germline, CDR1 GTSNPN and CDR2 SVGIG (reference sequence). This CDR3 has 17 residues. The CDR3, as DNA: TGTGCCTGGAGGGGAATTTCTACAGGGGCTCTTTCCTACGAGCAGTACTTC. Its translation is CAWRGISTGALSYEQYF.

This clonotype was counted once. This chain joins TRBV20-1 and TRBJ2-7; D remains unclear. This CDR3 region has 14 residues. CDR1 is DFQATT, CDR2 SNEGSKA, per germline (reference sequence). Trimming pared 0 bases from V and 2 bases from J, leaving 11 bases between. Written as DNA, the CDR3 is TGCAGTGCTAGAGATCCGGCGGAGACCTACGAGCAGTACTTC. Translating it yields CSARDPAETYEQYF.

The chain joins TRBV28 to TRBJ2-7, with D possibly matching TRBD2 (8 bases). From germline, CDR1 is MDHEN and CDR2 SYDVKM. The CDR3 length is 19 residues. V lost 4 bases to trimming and J lost 2 bases, with 27 bases between them. CDR3: CASSSPGTEKKREPYEQYF. The CDR3 coding sequence is TGTGCCAGCAGTTCCCCCGGGACAGAAAAAAAGCGGGAGCCCTACGAGCAGTACTTC.

This clonotype was observed a few times. V gene TRBV25-1 combines with J gene TRBJ2-5; no clear D. CDR1 MGHDK and CDR2 SYGVNS come from the germline V gene. Trimming stripped 2 bases from V and 2 bases from J, with 6 bases between. The CDR3 sequence is 13 residues long. The CDR3 bases are TGTGCCAGCAGTGAACGAGCACAAGAGACCCAGTACTTC. It specifies CASSERAQETQYF.

This chain links TRBV20-1 with TRBJ1-2; D is ambiguous. The CDR3 contains 15 residues. Germline V gene sequence: CDR1 DFQATT, CDR2 SNEGSKA (reference sequence). V was pared by 0 bases and J by 4 bases, with 15 bases between. The CDR3 DNA reads TGCAGTGCTAGAGATTTGGCGACAACCATCTATGGCTACACCTTC. Translation gives CSARDLATTIYGYTF.

The genes are TRBV12-3 or TRBV12-4 and TRBJ2-5; perhaps TRBD2 as D (6 bases). The CDR3 has 13 amino acids. V was cut by 5 bases and J by 5 bases, with 12 bases left in between. The DNA for the CDR3 is TGTGCCAGCAGTCACGAGCGGGTGGAGACCCAGTACTTC. The encoded protein is CASSHERVETQYF.

V is TRBV5-1 and J is TRBJ2-5; a possible D gene is TRBD1 (6 bases). The germline V gene encodes CDR1 SGHRS and CDR2 YFSETQ. The CDR3 contains 15 residues. Trimming took 0 bases from V and 1 from J, leaving 10 bases between them. CDR3 region: CASSLVSGVQETQYF. In DNA form, the CDR3 reads TGCGCCAGCAGCTTGGTGTCAGGGGTCCAAGAGACCCAGTACTTC.

V and J are TRBV24-1 and TRBJ2-1; weak D call: TRBD1 (5 bases). The CDR3 sequence is 13 residues long. Trimming pared 3 bases from V and 6 bases from J, leaving 8 bases between. From germline, CDR1 is KGHDR and CDR2 SFDVKD. The CDR3 here is CATSDVTANEQFF. The CDR3 coding sequence is TGTGCCACCAGTGATGTGACAGCCAATGAGCAGTTCTTC.

The genes are TRBV5-6 and TRBJ2-1, with TRBD2 matching over 16 bases. Germline V lookup: CDR1 SGHDT, CDR2 YYEEEE. This CDR3 spans 15 amino acids. V was clipped by 3 bases and J by 12 bases; unmatched bases: 6. The CDR3 DNA is TGTGCCAGCAGCTGGGGGACTAGCGGGAGGGCCGGGCAGTTCTTC. This encodes CASSWGTSGRAGQFF. Full variable domain (remainder filled in from reference TRBV5-6 and TRBJ2-1): DAGVTQSPTHLIKTRGQQVTLRCSPKSGHDTVSWYQQALGQGPQFIFQYYEEEERQRGNFPDRFSGHQFPNYSSELNVNALLLGDSALYLCASSWGTSGRAGQFFGPGTRLTVL.

The chain carries TRBV7-2 and TRBJ2-1; 11 bases are a match to TRBD2. CDR3 length equals 17 residues. J lost 7 bases, V lost 1 base, and 9 bases had no gene match. Germline loops: CDR1 SGHTA, CDR2 FQGNSA. CDR3 in amino acids: CASSLGPLAGVQNEQFF. The CDR3 DNA reads as TGTGCCAGCAGCTTAGGCCCACTAGCGGGAGTGCAGAATGAGCAGTTCTTC.